Shown below are 20 T cell receptor beta chains from a single sample sequenced in a study of T cell repertoires in cytomegalovirus infection. One entry per CDR3 protein, called by TCRdb with MiXCR from the reads. The data contain a few hundred thousand distinct CDR3 sequences, around 13% of them singletons. The sample was PBMCs. These receptors were collected from a human donor in good health (CMV status not recorded). Some clones in this sample may be carry-over from other donors' samples.

This clonotype was observed a handful of times. The chain has TRBV2 and TRBJ1-1; D possibly corresponds to TRBD1 (5 bases). The CDR3 is 14 amino acids. Deletions cut 4 bases from V and 6 bases from J, with 15 bases between. Germline CDR1 SNHLY, CDR2 FYNNEI. The CDR3 sequence is CASSGQFTKAEAFF. As DNA, the CDR3 is TGTGCCAGCAGTGGACAGTTTACGAAGGCTGAAGCTTTCTTT.

The chain carries TRBV20-1 and TRBJ2-4, with D possibly TRBD2 on 5 matching bases. Germline CDR1 and CDR2: DFQATT and SNEGSKA (reference sequence). This CDR3 is 12 amino acids long. With 3 bases removed from V and 2 bases from J, the gap between germline ends came to 5 bases. The CDR3 region is CSARDSKNIQYF. CDR3 nucleotides: TGCAGTGCTAGGGACTCCAAAAACATTCAGTACTTC.

This clonotype came up many times. The chain joins TRBV7-3 to TRBJ2-3, with D possibly matching TRBD2 (6 bases). Trimming cost V 5 bases and J 4 bases, with 16 bases left between them. Germline lookup yields CDR1 SGHTA and CDR2 FQGTGA. This CDR3 region has 15 residues. CDR3 DNA: TGTGCCAGCAGCAGCGGGCCCGAGTGGCCAGATACGCAGTATTTT. Amino acids: CASSSGPEWPDTQYF.

The table lists this clonotype with many counts. This chain joins TRBV15 and TRBJ1-1, with D possibly being TRBD1 (6 bases). V dropped 2 bases and J dropped 5 bases, with 12 bases sitting between them. This CDR3 has 14 residues. Germline V gives CDR1 LNHNV, CDR2 YYDKDF (reference sequence). This CDR3 reads CATSRMGARTEAFF. CDR3 bases: TGTGCCACCAGCAGAATGGGGGCGCGGACTGAAGCTTTCTTT.

The J gene is TRBJ2-7, the V gene TRBV20-1; TRBD1 might be the D (5 bases). Germline V lookup: CDR1 DFQATT, CDR2 SNEGSKA (reference sequence). The V gene lost 7 bases and the J gene lost 7 bases, with 14 bases spanning the gap. The length of the CDR3 is 11 residues. CDR3 nucleotides: TGCAGTGTACGACAGACTGAAGAGCAGTACTTC. Its translation: CSVRQTEEQYF.

This clonotype was seen many times. J is TRBJ2-1 and V is TRBV7-2; TRBD2 agrees at 13 bases. Germline V gives CDR1 SGHTA, CDR2 FQGNSA. The J segment lost 0 bases and the V segment lost 1 base, leaving 3 bases of the junction unmatched. This CDR3 comprises 18 residues. In DNA form, the CDR3 reads TGTGCCAGCAGCTTAGATACTAGCGGGAGGGGCTCCTACAATGAGCAGTTCTTC. Its protein is CASSLDTSGRGSYNEQFF.

This clonotype was detected a few times. The chain is built from TRBV10-3 and TRBJ1-2; D is perhaps TRBD1 (6 bases). There are 14 residues in the CDR3. Germline assignment: CDR1 ENHRY and CDR2 SYGVKD. Trimming stripped 7 bases from V and 5 bases from J, with 17 bases between. The CDR3 DNA follows: TGTGCCATCAATAAACAGGGTAGATCGTATGGCTACACCTTC. This codes for CAINKQGRSYGYTF.

V gene TRBV14 combines with J gene TRBJ1-1; D is uncertain. V lost 3 bases and J lost 0, with 5 bases in between. The germline CDR1 and CDR2 sequences are SGHDN and FVKESK. The CDR3 consists of 13 residues. CDR3 nucleotides: TGTGCCAGCAGCCACCAGGTGAACACTGAAGCTTTCTTT. The encoded protein is CASSHQVNTEAFF.

In its sample, this clonotype was seen a few times. This chain joins TRBV12-3 or TRBV12-4 and TRBJ2-1, with unresolved D. The ends were cut back, 7 bases at V and 6 bases at J, with 10 bases in the middle. The CDR3 spans 12 residues. The CDR3 sequence: CASNVGPNEQFF. The CDR3 DNA is TGTGCCAGCAACGTGGGTCCCAATGAGCAGTTCTTC.

This clonotype was picked up a small number of times. The chain employs TRBV6-2 or TRBV6-3 and TRBJ2-7, with D perhaps assigned TRBD1 or TRBD2 (5 bases each). Germline CDR1 and CDR2: MNHEY and SVGEGT. The CDR3 contains 16 residues. Trimming cost V 3 bases and J 0 bases, with 15 bases left between them. The CDR3 DNA sequence: TGTGCCAGCAGTTATCGGGGACGGAAATTCTCCTACGAGCAGTACTTC. It codes for CASSYRGRKFSYEQYF.

This clonotype occurred many times. The rearrangement joins TRBV11-2 to TRBJ2-3, with D hard to call. The V gene's germline CDR1 is SGHAT and CDR2 FQNNGV. V shed 1 base and J shed 0 bases, with 5 bases lying between them. This CDR3 spans 14 amino acids. The CDR3 sequence: CASSLGRSTDTQYF. CDR3 bases: TGTGCCAGCAGCTTAGGGAGAAGCACAGATACGCAGTATTTT.

This clonotype has more than one count but fewer than ten. The chain links TRBV20-1 to TRBJ2-7; TRBD2 agrees at 8 bases. The junction had 16 bases not matched to a gene; V was cut back by 0 bases and J by 0 bases. This CDR3 spans 19 amino acids. Germline-derived CDR1 and CDR2 are DFQATT and SNEGSKA (reference sequence). The CDR3 spells CSARDRQRGLPLSSYEQYF. The CDR3 DNA is TGCAGTGCTAGAGATCGGCAGCGGGGGCTTCCCCTTAGCTCCTACGAGCAGTACTTC.

With regard to this clonotype: A much more abundant neighbour one base away suggests this may be a read error. The chain employs TRBV20-1 and TRBJ1-1; D not resolved. In germline, CDR1 is DFQATT, CDR2 SNEGSKA (reference sequence). This CDR3 has 16 residues. The DNA for the CDR3 is TGCAGTGCTAGAGATCCGGGGAACGGCGGATGGACTGAAGCTTTGTTT. It yields the protein CSARDPGNGGWTEALF.

This clonotype was counted between two and nine times. V gene TRBV14 combines with J gene TRBJ1-2, with 7 bases identical to TRBD1. The V and J ends lost 4 bases and 4 bases, in that order; junction bases with no gene match: 12. Germline V lookup: CDR1 SGHDN, CDR2 FVKESK. The CDR3 runs to 16 residues. CDR3 in amino acids: CASSPTLPGQTYGYTF. The CDR3 DNA reads TGTGCCAGCAGCCCAACCTTGCCGGGACAGACCTATGGCTACACCTTC.

A few counts support this clonotype. The chain uses TRBV6-5 and TRBJ2-4, with D hard to call. Per the germline V gene, CDR1 is MNHEY and CDR2 is SVGAGI. Trimming cost V 0 bases and J 1 base, with 13 bases left between them. The CDR3 length is 17 residues. CDR3 in DNA: TGTGCCAGCAGTTACTCGATCCCCCGCCGGGCCAAAAACATTCAGTACTTC. Translating it yields CASSYSIPRRAKNIQYF.

V and J are TRBV15 and TRBJ2-1; D unclear. The germline CDR1 and CDR2 sequences are LNHNV and YYDKDF (reference sequence). Trimming pared 5 bases from V and 6 bases from J, leaving 8 bases between. This CDR3 has 12 residues. CDR3 in DNA: TGTGCCACCAGCGAACTCCTCAATGAGCAGTTCTTC. Encoded protein: CATSELLNEQFF.

The sample holds a few counts of this clonotype. The V call is TRBV7-9, the J call TRBJ2-2; 11 positions match TRBD2. The V segment lost 5 bases and the J segment 0 bases; nucleotides outside the gene matches: 2. The CDR3 has 16 amino acids. Germline V gene sequence: CDR1 SEHNR, CDR2 FQNEAQ (reference sequence). The CDR3 protein is CASSETSGTNTGELFF. In DNA form, the CDR3 reads TGTGCCAGCAGCGAGACTAGCGGGACGAACACCGGGGAGCTGTTTTTT.

This clonotype was detected a few times. The chain uses TRBV20-1 and TRBJ2-7, with D perhaps matching TRBD2 (5 bases). V lost 6 bases, J lost 3 bases, and 15 bases lay in between. Germline CDR1 is DFQATT and CDR2 is SNEGSKA (reference sequence). The CDR3 has 13 residues. In DNA, the CDR3 is TGCAGTGCCCAGTGGCCAGCGGTCTACGAGCAGTACTTC. Translated, it gives CSAQWPAVYEQYF.

This clonotype turned up a few times. The chain uses TRBV28 and TRBJ1-4; D is possibly TRBD1 (5 bases). Germline V gene data show CDR1 as MDHEN and CDR2 as SYDVKM. This CDR3 spans 15 amino acids. Trimming left V 3 bases short and J 7 bases short, with 15 bases between. The CDR3 reads CASSFPSGGSEKLFF. DNA for the CDR3: TGTGCCAGCAGTTTCCCGTCGGGGGGAAGTGAAAAACTGTTTTTT.

The table lists this clonotype with a few counts. This sequence joins TRBV29-1 and TRBJ2-3; D not resolved. Germline CDR1 and CDR2: SQVTM and ANQGSEA. The V gene lost 0 bases and the J gene lost 0 bases, with 16 bases spanning the gap. This CDR3 has 17 residues. This CDR3 reads CSVEDSVVGISTDTQYF. Written as DNA, the CDR3 is TGCAGCGTTGAAGATTCGGTAGTAGGGATCAGCACAGATACGCAGTATTTT.